The clone carrying this TCR beta chain was found once. Its cognate antigen is unknown. Sequence at one end of the junction differs from germline and may be a read error. This record belongs to a study of vaccination and CD4 T cells after COVID-19. Described treatment: roughly nine-day PBMC culture with coronavirus spike peptide pools or control peptides (ViraFEST assay). ViraFEST sequenced TCRs after peptide-pool expansion of antigen-specific T cells. Approximately 2 million PBMCs were grown per well alongside roughly 9.1 IU/ml IL-2 and 7.5 to 10 ug/ml peptide pools. The Oncomine TCR Beta short-read assay was applied to DNA of cultured CD4+ T cells. TCRdb reanalysed the PCR reads using MiXCR and keeps one entry per CDR3 protein. The sample has approximately 15,000 distinct CDR3 sequences; less than 30% are singletons. CDR1 SNHLY and CDR2 FYNNEI come from the germline V gene. The CDR3 covers 16 residues.

Study outcomes and limitations: The great majority, 304 of 307 vaccine-specific clones, proved spike mono-reactive in convalescent patients.

The sequence came from a human donor with COVID-19. The sequenced material came from cultured CD4+ T cells from blood. The chain couples TRBV2 to TRBJ2-7; 7 nucleotides agree with TRBD2. The CDR3 loop is CASSNQLSGLRYEQYF. DNA for the CDR3: TGTGCCAGCAGTAACCAGCTATCGGGACTACGATACGAGCAGTACTTT.